This T cell receptor (beta chain) was documented in a study of regulatory T cells in long-lasting Graves disease. As for the study in general: Graves' patients with a new diagnosis had received antithyroid drugs under 3 months.

Specified time point: newly diagnosed GD, antithyroid drugs for less than 3 months. Construction of the TCR library relied on RNA isolated from PBMCs. There are many counts of this clonotype. The CDR3 sequence is 17 residues long. Per germline, CDR1 MNHNY and CDR2 SVGAGI (reference sequence). Trimming stripped 0 bases from V and 0 bases from J, with 12 bases between. CDR3-region Arm-PCR and iRepertoire HTBI primers produced the TCR beta libraries. TCRdb reprocessed the multiplex PCR reads with MiXCR, giving one entry per CDR3 protein. This sample yields roughly 350,000 distinct CDR3 sequences, of which roughly a sixth are seen a single time; roughly 30% belongs to the top ten. These sequences were also reported in another study, on T cells in Graves' hyperthyroidism and ophthalmopathy. Per that paper: Diagnostic assessment was based on clinical symptoms, serum thyroxine and TRAb, thyroid ultrasound and orbital computed tomography. The HTBI primer set was used in a first-round RT-PCR of the TCR CDR3. In the analysis, a 13 V-J model separated ophthalmopathy from stable hyperthyroidism.

The source was peripheral blood mononuclear cells (PBMCs), collected at new diagnosis, from a patient treated with antithyroid drugs. The chain couples TRBV6-6 to TRBJ1-3; D remains unclear. This receptor was taken from a man aged 40-49 years with Graves disease. CDR3 sequence: CASSYSMAAISGNTIYF. The CDR3 DNA is TGTGCCAGCAGTTACTCGATGGCAGCTATCTCTGGAAACACCATATATTTT.